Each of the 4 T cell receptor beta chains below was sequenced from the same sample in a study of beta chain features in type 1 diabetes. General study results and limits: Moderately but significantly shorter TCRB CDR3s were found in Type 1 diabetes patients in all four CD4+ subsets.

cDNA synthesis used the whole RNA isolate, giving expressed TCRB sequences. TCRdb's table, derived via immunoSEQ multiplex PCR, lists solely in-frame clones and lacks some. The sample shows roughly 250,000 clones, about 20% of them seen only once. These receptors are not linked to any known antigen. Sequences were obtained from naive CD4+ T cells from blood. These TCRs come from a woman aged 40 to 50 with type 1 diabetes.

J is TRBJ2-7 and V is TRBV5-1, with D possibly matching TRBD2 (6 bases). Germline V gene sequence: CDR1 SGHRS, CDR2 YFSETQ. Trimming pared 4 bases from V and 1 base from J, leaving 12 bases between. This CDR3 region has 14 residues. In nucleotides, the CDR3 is TGCGCCAGCAGCCGGGACGGAGGGTCCTACGAGCAGTACTTC. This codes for CASSRDGGSYEQYF.

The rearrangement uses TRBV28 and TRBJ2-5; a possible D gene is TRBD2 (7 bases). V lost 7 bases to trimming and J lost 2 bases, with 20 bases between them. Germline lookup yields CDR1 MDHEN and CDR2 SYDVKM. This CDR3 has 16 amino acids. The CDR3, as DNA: TGTGCCAGCATTCAAGGGGGGGCTAGCGAGCAAGAGACCCAGTACTTC. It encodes CASIQGGASEQETQYF.

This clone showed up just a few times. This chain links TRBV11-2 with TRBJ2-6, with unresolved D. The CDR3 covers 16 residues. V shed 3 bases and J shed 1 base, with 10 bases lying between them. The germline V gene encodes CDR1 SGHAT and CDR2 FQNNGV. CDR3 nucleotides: TGTGCCAGCAGCTTCGTTTACGGGTCTGGGGCCAACGTCCTGACTTTC. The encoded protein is CASSFVYGSGANVLTF.

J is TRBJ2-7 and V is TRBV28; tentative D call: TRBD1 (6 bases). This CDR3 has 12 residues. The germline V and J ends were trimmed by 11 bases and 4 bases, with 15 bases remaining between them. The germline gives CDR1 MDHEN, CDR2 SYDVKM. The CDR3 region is CARLQGKYEQYF. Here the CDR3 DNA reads TGTGCCCGCCTTCAGGGGAAATACGAGCAGTACTTC.